A selection of T cell receptor beta chains follows, all from one sample in a study of cytotoxic CD8 clonotypes in ibrutinib-treated CLL. Measured with immunoSEQ multiplex PCR; TCRdb has only the in-frame clones, and not every one. The sample shows a few hundred thousand clones, under 75% of them seen only once. Source: PBMCs, taken after 24 months of ibrutinib treatment. Every receptor here comes from a human donor with chronic lymphocytic leukemia. The CDR3 runs from the conserved cysteine through the conserved F or W. D genes are given only for firm matches. Clone size is stated in some rows and not others, as once, few, many or a class when expanded.

cdr3_length: 11
j_call: TRBJ1-2
v_call: TRBV5-4
clone_size: -
d_call: -
cdr3_nt: TGTGCCAGCAGCTTGATCCGACGTTCTTTCTTC
cdr3_aa: CASSLIRRSFF

cdr3_length: 11
j_call: TRBJ1-1
v_call: TRBV27
clone_size: -
d_call: -
cdr3_nt: TGTGCCAGCAATGCTGGCACTGAAGCTTTCTTT
cdr3_aa: CASNAGTEAFF

cdr3_length: 15
j_call: TRBJ2-1
v_call: TRBV5-4
clone_size: -
d_call: -
cdr3_nt: TGTGCCAGCAGTTTAAGCGCGAGCTCCTACAATGAGCAGTTCTTC
cdr3_aa: CASSLSASSYNEQFF

cdr3_length: 11
j_call: TRBJ2-1
v_call: TRBV7-9
clone_size: -
d_call: -
cdr3_nt: TGTGCCAGCAGCGCAAGCGGGGAGCAGTTCTTC
cdr3_aa: CASSASGEQFF

cdr3_length: 15
j_call: TRBJ2-3
v_call: TRBV27
clone_size: few
d_call: TRBD1
cdr3_nt: TGTGCCAGCAGTCTGAGTCCGGGACAGGGAGATACGCAGTATTTT
cdr3_aa: CASSLSPGQGDTQYF

cdr3_length: 13
j_call: TRBJ2-5
v_call: TRBV27
clone_size: few
d_call: -
cdr3_nt: TGTGCCAGCAGTTTAAGGGTAGAAGAGACCCAGTACTTC
cdr3_aa: CASSLRVEETQYF

cdr3_length: 14
j_call: TRBJ1-5
v_call: TRBV2
clone_size: -
d_call: TRBD1
cdr3_nt: TGTGCCAGCACCGGGACAGGGAAAAATCAGCCCCAGCATTTT
cdr3_aa: CASTGTGKNQPQHF

cdr3_length: 16
j_call: TRBJ2-7
v_call: TRBV9
clone_size: few
d_call: -
cdr3_nt: TGTGCCAGCAGCGTAGTTGGCTCTTTGCAGGGGCACGAGCAGTACTTC
cdr3_aa: CASSVVGSLQGHEQYF

cdr3_length: 15
j_call: TRBJ2-1
v_call: TRBV7-7
clone_size: few
d_call: TRBD1
cdr3_nt: TGTGCTAGCAGCCAAGGACAGGGGATGATCAATGAGCAGTTCTTC
cdr3_aa: CASSQGQGMINEQFF

cdr3_length: 13
j_call: TRBJ2-1
v_call: TRBV2
clone_size: -
d_call: -
cdr3_nt: TGTGCCAGCAGTGAACCCAGTATCAATGAGCAGTTCTTC
cdr3_aa: CASSEPSINEQFF

cdr3_length: 12
j_call: TRBJ1-1
v_call: TRBV5-4
clone_size: -
d_call: TRBD1
cdr3_nt: TGTGCCAGCAGCTTGGAGGGACAGGGGGCTTTCTTT
cdr3_aa: CASSLEGQGAFF

cdr3_length: 15
j_call: TRBJ1-3
v_call: TRBV7-6
clone_size: -
d_call: -
cdr3_nt: TGTGCCAGCAGCCGCACGGGGGGGGTTGAAAACACCATATATTTT
cdr3_aa: CASSRTGGVENTIYF

cdr3_length: 14
j_call: TRBJ2-7
v_call: TRBV7-2
clone_size: -
d_call: -
cdr3_nt: TGTGCCAGCAGCCCGAATGTGGGGCCCTACGAGCAGTACTTC
cdr3_aa: CASSPNVGPYEQYF

cdr3_length: 17
j_call: TRBJ2-1
v_call: TRBV27
clone_size: -
d_call: -
cdr3_nt: TGTGCCAGCAGTCACCTTGGGGACTCGCACTCCTACAATGAGCAGTTCTTC
cdr3_aa: CASSHLGDSHSYNEQFF